These 14 T cell receptor beta chains share one sample of origin, sequenced in a study of T cells in women clearing cervical HPV infection (dated by TCRdb to 2016 to 2019). Libraries were constructed by the immunoSEQ multiplex PCR assay. Sourced from immuneACCESS, this table was stored by TCRdb with only in-frame sequences that have V and J called. A share of the clones is absent; for the studies checked, an unresolved V gene accounts for under half, and the remainder has no known explanation. This sample's clone table shows about 22,000 clones. The leading ten clones occupy over 4.5% of the sample. Material for sequencing was blood buffy coat. The receptors derive from a woman aged 18 to 69 with a cervical HPV16 infection that either progressed to CIN3+ or cleared (not recorded which).

With regard to this clone: The CDR3 end is not reached by the read, which stops 3 residues before it; the germline J gene fills it in. The V gene is TRBV5-1, the J gene TRBJ2-3; the match to TRBD1 covers 8 bases. From germline, CDR1 is SGHRS and CDR2 YFSETQ. The CDR3 extends over 15 amino acids. With V trimmed by 1 base and J by 1 base, 2 bases remained unmatched. The part of the CDR3 DNA that was read is TGCGCCAGCAGCTTGTCAGGGGGCGGCACAGATACG. It encodes CASSLSGGGTDT. The CDR3, in full, reads CASSLSGGGTDTQYF.

Turning to this clone: Read data end 3 residues before the CDR3 end; the end is taken from the germline J gene. The chain combines TRBV11-2 with TRBJ1-5; no clear D. V gave up 5 bases and J gave up 7 bases, with 9 bases separating them. Germline CDR1 and CDR2: SGHAT and FQNNGV. This CDR3 is 12 amino acids long. Incomplete CDR3 DNA: TGTGCCAGCAGCGGAAACAGCCAGCCC. It yields the protein CASSGNSQP. The CDR3 in its entirety is CASSGNSQPQHF.

A remark on this clone: The observed sequence ends 3 residues before the CDR3 terminus, with the missing tail filled in from the germline J gene. The J gene is TRBJ1-3, the V gene TRBV6-2 or TRBV6-3; D unresolved. This CDR3 region has 13 residues. V was clipped by 5 bases and J by 0 bases, with 5 bases between them. The V gene's germline CDR1 is MNHEY and CDR2 SVGEGT. The CDR3 bases that were read are TGTGCCAGCAGTCCAGACTCTGGAAACACC. Amino acid sequence: CASSPDSGNT. From start to end, the CDR3 is CASSPDSGNTIYF.

With regard to this clone: From the germline J gene comes the end of the CDR3, since the read stops 3 residues before it. The rearrangement uses TRBV20-1 and TRBJ2-3, with 8 positions matching TRBD2. Germline values: CDR1 DFQATT, CDR2 SNEGSKA (reference sequence). This CDR3 is built from 13 residues. CDR3 in amino acids: CSASGGAGETQYF. The DNA read from the CDR3 is TGCAGTGCTAGCGGGGGGGCGGGGGAGACG.

Details on this clone: The read ends 3 residues early relative to the CDR3; the germline J gene fills the gap. The rearrangement links TRBV5-4 to TRBJ1-6, with a weak D call TRBD1 (5 bases). The germline CDR1 and CDR2 sequences are SGHNT and YYREEE (reference sequence). The CDR3 is 15 residues long. V lost 3 bases to trimming and J lost 0 bases, with 7 bases between them. The sequenced part of the CDR3 DNA is TGTGCCAGCAGCTCGGGACTCTCCTATAATTCACCC. It yields the protein CASSSGLSYNSP. The whole CDR3 sequence reads CASSSGLSYNSPLHF.

For this clone: The read ends 3 residues early relative to the CDR3; the germline J gene fills the gap. The V and J genes are TRBV4-1 and TRBJ1-5, with D perhaps matching TRBD1 (6 bases). This CDR3 spans 15 amino acids. CDR1 and CDR2 from the germline V gene are MGHRA and YSYEKL. V was cut by 5 bases and J by 3 bases, with 14 bases left in between. The CDR3 DNA, read in part, is TGCGCCAGCAGCTTCCGACAGGACTCCAATCAGCCC. It is translated as CASSFRQDSNQP. The whole CDR3 reads CASSFRQDSNQPQHF.

CDR3 amino acids: CSATRDSGDLIGSPLHF. CDR3 DNA, as far as it was read: TGCAGTGCTACCCGGGACAGCGGAGACTTGATCGGATCACCC. The chain uses TRBV20-1 and TRBJ1-6; 7 bases line up with TRBD1. The CDR3 goes on 3 residues after the read ends, and that part is filled in from the germline J gene. The CDR3 loop spans 17 amino acids. CDR1 and CDR2 (germline): DFQATT, SNEGSKA (reference sequence). Losses at the gene ends were 4 bases for V and 10 bases for J; bases not matched to a gene: 19.

Comments on this clone: The read terminates 3 residues before the CDR3 end, so the remaining end is supplied by the germline J gene. The same CDR3 also results from other DNA sequences found in this sample. This rearrangement joins TRBV19 to TRBJ2-7; 7 bases match TRBD2. The CDR3 has 16 amino acids. From germline, CDR1 is LNHDA and CDR2 SQIVND (reference sequence). V lost 5 bases to trimming and J lost 4 bases; unmatched junction nucleotides: 14. The CDR3 region is CASSYILGGRRYEQYF. The covered CDR3 bases are TGTGCCAGTAGTTACATCCTTGGCGGGAGAAGGTACGAG.

Notes on this clone: Read coverage stops 3 residues before the CDR3 terminus; the germline J gene supplies the remainder. J is TRBJ1-1 and V is TRBV7-3, with 8 positions matching TRBD1. The trim removed 0 bases at V and 2 bases at J, leaving 2 bases unmatched. The CDR3 runs to 15 residues. Per the germline V gene, CDR1 is SGHTA and CDR2 is FQGTGA. The DNA read from the CDR3 is TGTGCCAGCAGCTTAACGTCAGGGGGCAACACTGAA. This translates into CASSLTSGGNTE. The CDR3 as a whole reads CASSLTSGGNTEAFF.

As concerns this clone: The read terminates 3 residues ahead of where the CDR3 ends, so the germline J gene completes it. The V call is TRBV2, the J call TRBJ2-7; D perhaps matches TRBD1 (5 bases). V was pared by 7 bases and J by 0 bases, with 13 bases between. In germline, CDR1 is SNHLY, CDR2 FYNNEI. The CDR3 covers 14 residues. The CDR3 loop is CASKGRLTSYEQYF. The CDR3 DNA, read in part, is TGTGCCAGCAAGGGGCGGCTAACCTCCTACGAG. Variable domain in full (rest from reference TRBV2 and TRBJ2-7): EPEVTQTPSHQVTQMGQEVILRCVPISNHLYFYWYRQILGQKVEFLVSFYNNEISEKSEIFDDQFSVERPDGSNFTLKIRSTKLEDSAMYFCASKGRLTSYEQYFGPGTRLTVT.

Of note for this clone: Read data end 3 residues before the CDR3 end; the end is taken from the germline J gene. This chain links TRBV5-4 with TRBJ2-1; TRBD2 matches 12 bases. The germline gives CDR1 SGHNT, CDR2 YYREEE (reference sequence). V trimming: 5 bases; J trimming: 6 bases; junction bases outside the gene matches: 6. The CDR3 runs to 15 residues. Incomplete CDR3 DNA: TGTGCCAGCAGTCTAGCGGGAGGGCCAGGCAATGAG. Residues: CASSLAGGPGNE. The complete CDR3 sequence is CASSLAGGPGNEQFF.

In regard to this clone: Sequencing ends 3 residues short of the CDR3 end; the germline J gene provides the rest. The chain is built from TRBV25-1 and TRBJ1-5; 7 bases agree with TRBD1. The CDR3 contains 14 residues. J was trimmed by 3 bases and V by 4 bases; bases with no gene match: 3. Germline V gene data show CDR1 as MGHDK and CDR2 as SYGVNS. The CDR3: CASSGGQPNQPQHF. The part of the CDR3 DNA that was read is TGTGCCAGCAGTGGGGGACAGCCCAATCAGCCC.

A note on this clone: The read finishes 3 residues shy of the CDR3 end, and the germline J gene is used to complete it. The chain recombines TRBV20-1 with TRBJ1-6; no firm D call. This CDR3 region has 14 residues. The V and J ends lost 3 bases and 1 base respectively, with 7 bases between them. CDR1 is DFQATT and CDR2 is SNEGSKA in the germline V gene (reference sequence). The DNA read from the CDR3 is TGCAGTGCTAGCCGGGGTTCCTATAATTCACCC. The encoded protein is CSASRGSYNSP. The CDR3 in its entirety is CSASRGSYNSPLHF.

A note on this clone: Read sequence stops 3 residues before the CDR3 end, and the germline J gene provides the missing end. This chain joins TRBV20-1 and TRBJ1-5; tentatively, D is TRBD1 (6 bases). V lost 6 bases and J 7 bases, leaving 16 bases between the germline ends. The CDR3 has 13 residues. CDR1 DFQATT and CDR2 SNEGSKA come from the germline V gene (reference sequence). The CDR3 bases that were read are TGCAGTGCGAGACAGGCAAGGGGACAGCCC. It translates to CSARQARGQP. The whole CDR3 reads CSARQARGQPQHF.